This T cell receptor (beta chain) was identified during a study of OX40 agonist ivuxolimab in advanced cancers. Study-level background: Of the patients, three showed partial responses, one with hepatocellular carcinoma and two with cutaneous melanoma.

Trimming removed 0 bases from V and 7 bases from J; junction bases left unmatched: 11. The CDR3 is 16 residues long. CDR1 SGHRS and CDR2 YFSETQ come from the germline V gene. Some clones are missing from TCRdb's copy, which holds only in-frame ones; the method was immunoSEQ multiplex PCR. The sample yields just over 7,500 clones, around 86% seen once. The sequence was collected from an adult with an advanced solid tumor such as melanoma, head and neck, liver or kidney cancer. The chain uses TRBV5-1 and TRBJ1-1, with 8 bases identical to TRBD1. The starting material was CD4+ or CD8+ T cells sorted from blood, obtained in a trial of the OX40 agonist ivuxolimab. Written as DNA, the CDR3 is TGCGCCAGCAGCTTGGGGTTAGGACAGGGCAATTATGAAGCTTTCTTT. Its protein product is CASSLGLGQGNYEAFF.